These 16 T cell receptor beta chains originate from one sample sequenced in a study of cytomegalovirus exposure and HLA in healthy donors. The PCR ran on 60 Vbeta and 13 Jbeta primers. Data came from immunoSEQ multiplex PCR; TCRdb stores just in-frame clones and leaves some out. The sample lists about 200,000 clones, 81% occurring once. The sequencing input was PBMCs. The receptors shown here come from a man aged 18 to 30 in good health and CMV-seronegative.

This clone was seen only a few times. The chain recombines TRBV6-5 with TRBJ2-5; 15 bases agree with TRBD2. Germline-derived CDR1 and CDR2 are MNHEY and SVGAGI. The J segment lost 5 bases and the V segment lost 0 bases, leaving 1 base of the junction unmatched. The CDR3 is 16 residues long. The CDR3 reads CASSYSGTSGGETQYF. The CDR3 DNA follows: TGTGCCAGCAGTTACTCAGGGACTAGCGGGGGGGAGACCCAGTACTTC.

The count of this clone is one. V usage is TRBV5-1 and J usage is TRBJ2-2; D call uncertain. This CDR3 comprises 13 residues. Trimming cost V 2 bases and J 6 bases, with 8 bases left between them. The germline V gene has CDR1 SGHRS and CDR2 YFSETQ. This chain's CDR3 is CASSFSGPGELFF. The CDR3, as DNA: TGCGCCAGCAGCTTTAGTGGGCCCGGGGAGCTGTTTTTT.

CDR3 coding DNA: TGCGCCAGCAGCCAAGAAAGGGGGACTGAAGCTTTCTTT. It translates to CASSQERGTEAFF. The gene calls are TRBV4-1 and TRBJ1-1; the D gene is possibly TRBD1 (6 bases). With 0 bases removed from V and 5 bases from J, the gap between germline ends came to 7 bases. The CDR3 is made up of 13 amino acids. Per the germline V gene, CDR1 is MGHRA and CDR2 is YSYEKL.

The chain couples TRBV6-5 to TRBJ2-1; 13 bases line up with TRBD2. The V gene end was trimmed by 4 bases and the J gene end by 1 base; junction bases not matched to a gene: 1. The CDR3 has 16 residues. CDR1 MNHEY and CDR2 SVGAGI come from the germline V gene. The CDR3 nucleotides are TGTGCCAGCAGTTGGACTAGCGGGAGATCCTACAATGAGCAGTTCTTC. It translates to CASSWTSGRSYNEQFF.

V and J are TRBV7-8 and TRBJ2-2; no clear D gene. CDR3 length: 15 residues. Germline lookup yields CDR1 SGHVS and CDR2 FQNEAQ. The V end lost 5 bases, the J end lost 0 bases, and 10 bases lay between the germline ends. The CDR3 reads CASSVASANTGELFF. DNA of the CDR3: TGTGCCAGCAGCGTCGCGAGTGCGAACACCGGGGAGCTGTTTTTT.

The rearrangement uses TRBV7-9 and TRBJ1-4; 7 bases map to TRBD1. Germline CDR1 SEHNR, CDR2 FQNEAQ (reference sequence). The trim removed 5 bases at V and 5 bases at J, leaving 5 bases unmatched. CDR3 length: 14 amino acids. The CDR3 is CASSHVRGNEKLFF. CDR3 sequence (DNA): TGTGCCAGCAGCCACGTCAGGGGGAATGAAAAACTGTTTTTT.

This chain uses TRBV10-3 with TRBJ2-3; unclear D gene. The CDR3 extends over 12 amino acids. Trimming stripped 2 bases from V and 4 bases from J, with 4 bases between. CDR1 ENHRY and CDR2 SYGVKD come from the germline V gene. This CDR3 reads CAISERADTQYF. The CDR3 region has the DNA TGTGCCATCAGTGAGCGGGCAGATACGCAGTATTTT.

This chain uses TRBV7-2 with TRBJ1-1; the D is unclear. CDR1 SGHTA and CDR2 FQGNSA come from the germline V gene. Trimming cost V 4 bases and J 3 bases, with 18 bases left between them. The length of the CDR3 is 16 residues. As DNA, the CDR3 is TGTGCCAGCAGCTCCAGGATTAACAGCTGGGACACTGAAGCTTTCTTT. Its protein product is CASSSRINSWDTEAFF.

J is TRBJ1-1 and V is TRBV30; TRBD1 agrees at 10 bases. Germline trimming cut 4 bases from V and 6 bases from J; bases unmatched to any gene: 5. The V gene's germline CDR1 is GTSNPN and CDR2 SVGIG (reference sequence). This CDR3 spans 13 amino acids. CDR3 protein: CAWKGDRGAEAFF. The CDR3 nucleotides are TGTGCCTGGAAGGGGGACAGGGGTGCTGAAGCTTTCTTT.

The chain has TRBV6-1 and TRBJ1-3; tentatively, D is TRBD1 (5 bases). This CDR3 comprises 12 residues. V was clipped by 10 bases and J by 3 bases, with 10 bases between them. Germline V gene data show CDR1 as MNHNS and CDR2 as SASEGT. This CDR3 reads CATGGGGNTIYF. The CDR3 nucleotides read TGTGCCACCGGGGGAGGTGGAAACACCATATATTTT.

V is TRBV28 and J is TRBJ1-5, with a weak D call TRBD1 (5 bases). Trimming removed 3 bases from V and 3 bases from J, with 12 bases in between. The length of the CDR3 is 15 residues. Germline CDR1 and CDR2: MDHEN and SYDVKM. CDR3: CASSFPRANNQPQHF. The CDR3 DNA reads TGTGCCAGCAGTTTTCCCAGGGCCAACAATCAGCCCCAGCATTTT.

The CDR3 reads CAWSSRDIRYQPQHF. In DNA, the CDR3 is TGTGCCTGGTCCTCCCGGGACATCCGTTATCAGCCCCAGCATTTT. The chain carries TRBV30 and TRBJ1-5; tentatively, D is TRBD1 (6 bases). The CDR3 sequence is 15 residues long. The ends were cut back, 5 bases at V and 5 bases at J, with 19 bases in the middle. Germline CDR1 is GTSNPN and CDR2 is SVGIG (reference sequence). The full variable domain, in which reference TRBV30 and TRBJ1-5 provide the parts outside the CDR3, is SQTIHQWPATLVQPVGSPLSLECTVEGTSNPNLYWYRQAAGRGLQLLFYSVGIGQISSEVPQNLSASRPQDRQFILSSKKLLLSDSGFYLCAWSSRDIRYQPQHFGDGTRLSIL.

This clone was seen a single time. This chain uses TRBV6-1 with TRBJ1-2; 11 positions agree with TRBD1. Trimming removed 7 bases from V and 5 bases from J; junction bases left unmatched: 3. CDR1 and CDR2 (germline): MNHNS, SASEGT. This CDR3 is 13 amino acids long. Written as DNA, the CDR3 is TGTGCCAGCATCAGGGACAGGGGGTATGGCTACACCTTC. Residues: CASIRDRGYGYTF.

This clone was seen a single time. The genes are TRBV11-2 and TRBJ1-1; a weak D match, TRBD1 (6 bases). Germline loops: CDR1 SGHAT, CDR2 FQNNGV. The length of the CDR3 is 17 residues. Deletions cut 4 bases from V and 0 bases from J, with 18 bases between. The CDR3 spells CASSSGTLGFMNTEAFF. In nucleotides, the CDR3 is TGTGCCAGCAGCTCGGGGACATTGGGGTTCATGAACACTGAAGCTTTCTTT.

This clone occurred a few times. The rearrangement joins TRBV10-3 to TRBJ2-7; TRBD2 matches 9 bases. CDR3 size: 15 residues. The V and J ends lost 10 bases and 2 bases, in that order; junction bases with no gene match: 12. The germline V gene has CDR1 ENHRY and CDR2 SYGVKD. The DNA for the CDR3 is TGTGCCACCACAAGTCTCGGCGGGAGGGCCTACGAGCAGTACTTC. It codes for CATTSLGGRAYEQYF.

The V call is TRBV29-1, the J call TRBJ2-1, with 8 bases identical to TRBD2. V was clipped by 7 bases and J by 4 bases; unmatched bases: 12. Germline V lookup: CDR1 SQVTM, CDR2 ANQGSEA. This CDR3 comprises 15 residues. The CDR3 loop reads CSAPGTLAGYNEQFF. CDR3 coding DNA: TGCAGCGCCCCCGGTACATTAGCGGGATACAATGAGCAGTTCTTC.